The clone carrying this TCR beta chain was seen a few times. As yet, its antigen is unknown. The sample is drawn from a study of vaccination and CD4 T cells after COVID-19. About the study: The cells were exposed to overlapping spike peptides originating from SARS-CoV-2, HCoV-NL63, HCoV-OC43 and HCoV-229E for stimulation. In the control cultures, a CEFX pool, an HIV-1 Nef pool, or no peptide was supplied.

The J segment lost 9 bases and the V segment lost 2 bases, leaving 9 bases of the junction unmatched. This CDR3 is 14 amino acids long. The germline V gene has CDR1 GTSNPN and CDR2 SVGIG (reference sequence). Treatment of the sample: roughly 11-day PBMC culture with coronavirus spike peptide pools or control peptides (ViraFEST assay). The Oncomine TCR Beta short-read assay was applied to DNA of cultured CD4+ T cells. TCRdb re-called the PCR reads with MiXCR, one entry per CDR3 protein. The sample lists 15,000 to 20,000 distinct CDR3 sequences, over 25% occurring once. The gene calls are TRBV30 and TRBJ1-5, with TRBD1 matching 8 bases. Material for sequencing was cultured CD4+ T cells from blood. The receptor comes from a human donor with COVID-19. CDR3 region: CAWSSDRGLWPQHF. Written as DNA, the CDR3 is TGTGCCTGGAGTTCCGACAGGGGCCTTTGGCCCCAGCATTTT. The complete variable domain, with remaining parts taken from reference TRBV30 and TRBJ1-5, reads SQTIHQWPATLVQPVGSPLSLECTVEGTSNPNLYWYRQAAGRGLQLLFYSVGIGQISSEVPQNLSASRPQDRQFILSSKKLLLSDSGFYLCAWSSDRGLWPQHFGDGTRLSIL.